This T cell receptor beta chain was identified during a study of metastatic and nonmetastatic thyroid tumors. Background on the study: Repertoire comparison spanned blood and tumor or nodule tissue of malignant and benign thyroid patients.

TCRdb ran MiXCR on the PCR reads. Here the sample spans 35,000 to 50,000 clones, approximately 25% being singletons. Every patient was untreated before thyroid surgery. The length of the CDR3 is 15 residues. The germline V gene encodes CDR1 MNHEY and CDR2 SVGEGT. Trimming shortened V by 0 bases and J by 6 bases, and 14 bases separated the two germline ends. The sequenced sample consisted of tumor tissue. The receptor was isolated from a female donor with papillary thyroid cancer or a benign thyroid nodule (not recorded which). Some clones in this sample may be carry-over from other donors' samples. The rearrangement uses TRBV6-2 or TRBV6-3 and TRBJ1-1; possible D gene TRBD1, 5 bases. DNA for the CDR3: TGTGCCAGCAGTTACTCTTCAACCAGGGCCCCTGAAGCTTTCTTT. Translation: CASSYSSTRAPEAFF.